These T cell receptor beta chains were read from a single sample in a study of cytomegalovirus exposure and HLA in healthy donors. Repertoires were generated with immunoSEQ multiplex PCR, while TCRdb's copy carries only in-frame clones and drops some. Among roughly 60,000 clones listed, about 77% were seen once. Sequencing input: PBMCs. Receptor source: a young woman in good health and CMV-seronegative. CDR3s leave out the opening cysteine and the closing phenylalanine or tryptophan.

TRBV5-1,TRBJ1-6,ASSAGLYNSPLH
TRBV13,TRBJ1-3,ASSPPPGQVGKSSGNTIY
TRBV28,TRBJ2-6,ASSYGQQGPGANVLT
TRBV30,TRBJ2-7,AWSLTGQGEQY
TRBV19,TRBJ1-1,ASSATANTEAF
TRBV27,TRBJ2-1,ASSLGQGVHNEQF
TRBV6-1,TRBJ1-4,ASSDRDWGEKLF
TRBV19,TRBJ2-5,ASSPGLAEIQETQY
TRBV30,TRBJ1-2,AWSVTRQGSNYGYT
TRBV27,TRBJ2-3,ASSLLYSAGDTDTQY
TRBV9,TRBJ2-1,ASSVVGWGTSGVELHNEQF
TRBV6-5,TRBJ2-5,ASSYLAGGMETQY
TRBV5-4,TRBJ1-2,ASRSRQGAVYGYT
TRBV2,TRBJ1-2,ASIPGGRNYGYT
TRBV30,TRBJ2-7,AWRRLAGGPRDYEQY
TRBV5-6,TRBJ1-2,ASSLSGTGGHGYT
TRBV15,TRBJ1-4,ATGRDRDLSNEKLF
TRBV19,TRBJ1-5,ASSPWGDRGSNQPQH
TRBV7-2,TRBJ1-5,ASSLVPIRGNQPQH
TRBV28,TRBJ1-2,ASSLWGQGNT
TRBV7-2,TRBJ2-5,ASSLGRGGWQETQY